The rows below give T cell receptor beta chains drawn from one sample of a study of blood T cells in healthy people across ages. TCRdb processed the 5' RACE reads anew with MiXCR; each CDR3 protein has one entry. The data hold about 690,000 distinct CDR3 sequences, with roughly 43% observed a single time. Source material: blood. The receptors come from a man older than 75 in good health. Each CDR3 is given without its conserved first and last residue.

J gene,V gene,CDR3 protein
TRBJ2-3,TRBV4-1,ASSQDEAAFTDTQY
-,TRBV7-6,ASSLLSGIFSYEQY
TRBJ2-1,TRBV7-9,ASSSTGVGEQF
TRBJ2-7,TRBV20-1,SASDSGTAGGPRYEQY
TRBJ2-1,TRBV18,ASSQTQIQSRNEQF
TRBJ2-5,TRBV5-1,ATSPASGVNEQY
TRBJ2-7,TRBV15,ATSGTRDRAYEQY
TRBJ2-5,TRBV2,TSSETGAGETQY
TRBJ1-2,TRBV7-2,ASSPLGQPNPEGYT
TRBJ2-7,TRBV20-1,SAPPALAGSYEQY
TRBJ1-2,TRBV20-1,SARTAAYGYT
TRBJ2-3,TRBV5-5,ASSLEGQGVRSTDTQY
TRBJ2-5,TRBV20-1,SARSQGQTLGEQY
TRBJ2-5,TRBV14,ASASGETQY
TRBJ2-1,TRBV6-2/TRBV6-3,ASSYIRGGGNYNEQF
-,TRBV6-2/TRBV6-3,ASSYPGQGKDEQY
TRBJ2-7,TRBV6-5,ASRRGGGSSYEQY
TRBJ2-3,TRBV27,ASSSRNTFTDTQY
TRBJ1-4,TRBV7-2,ASSSGQLQNEKLF
TRBJ1-1,TRBV7-2,ASSRLGTGNTEAF
TRBJ2-3,TRBV7-2,ASSLVLSTDTQY
TRBJ1-1,TRBV5-1,ASSLLSGEGTEAF
TRBJ2-3,TRBV20-1,SASYRTGEADTQY
TRBJ2-3,TRBV3-1,ASSQDPVGPTDTQY
TRBJ2-7,TRBV6-6,ASSYPLDEQY
TRBJ1-5,TRBV29-1,SAGDRVNQPQH
TRBJ1-6,TRBV12-3/TRBV12-4,ASSLGVPMGSPLH
TRBJ1-2,TRBV6-2/TRBV6-3,ASSYGGLYGYT
TRBJ1-5,TRBV6-2/TRBV6-3,ASSYSRQGGLDSLEH
TRBJ1-1,TRBV5-1,ASSLSQSNTEAF
TRBJ2-3,TRBV20-1,SAKRGSSTDTQY
TRBJ2-3,TRBV4-2,ASSHSSGRSTDTQY
TRBJ2-6,TRBV27,ATGSRGAGANVLT
TRBJ2-7,TRBV9,ASSVAPGSTSYEQY